One sample yielded the 27 T cell receptor beta chains listed below, sequenced in a study of regulatory T cells in long-lasting Graves disease. The time point denotes: persistent/refractory GD, antithyroid drugs over 5 years with positive TRAb. Extracted RNA from PBMCs served as the source of the TCR library. CDR3-region Arm-PCR and iRepertoire HTBI primers produced the TCR beta libraries. TCRdb re-called the multiplex PCR reads with MiXCR, one entry per CDR3 protein. The sample carries approximately 470,000 distinct CDR3 sequences, around 20% recorded once. The starting material was peripheral blood mononuclear cells (PBMCs), obtained when the disease was refractory, from a patient treated with antithyroid drugs. The receptors were sampled from a female donor with Graves disease.

This clonotype was found many times. V gene TRBV12-3 or TRBV12-4 combines with J gene TRBJ1-5; D may be TRBD1 (5 bases). The CDR3 contains 15 residues. Trimming took off 6 bases at V and 11 bases at J, with 23 bases between the two ends. The CDR3 DNA is TGTGCCAGCAGACCATTGGGGCCCCCGGGCCGGGCCCAGCATTTT. The encoded protein is CASRPLGPPGRAQHF.

The chain has TRBV20-1 and TRBJ2-5; 13 nucleotides agree with TRBD2. Germline lookup yields CDR1 DFQATT and CDR2 SNEGSKA (reference sequence). V trimming: 1 base; J trimming: 5 bases; junction bases outside the gene matches: 7. The CDR3 is made up of 16 amino acids. The CDR3 is CSARGLAGGLRETQYF. The DNA of the CDR3 is TGCAGTGCTAGAGGACTAGCGGGAGGACTACGGGAGACCCAGTACTTC.

This clonotype has a handful of counts. The chain couples TRBV7-9 to TRBJ2-7; no definite D call. The CDR3 is 13 amino acids. V lost 7 bases to trimming and J lost 0 bases, with 10 bases between them. CDR1 and CDR2 (germline): SEHNR, FQNEAQ (reference sequence). In nucleotides, the CDR3 is TGTGCCAGCACATGGGGAAGCTCCTACGAGCAGTACTTC. Amino acids: CASTWGSSYEQYF.

This clonotype was counted many times. The chain combines TRBV5-1 with TRBJ2-7, with D perhaps matching TRBD1 or TRBD2 (5 bases each). The CDR3 has 14 amino acids. Germline assignment: CDR1 SGHRS and CDR2 YFSETQ. Trimming took off 7 bases at V and 1 base at J, with 15 bases between the two ends. CDR3 nucleotides: TGCGCCAGCCACCGAGGGGCCAAGTCCTACGAGCAGTACTTC. Encoded protein: CASHRGAKSYEQYF.

The rearrangement uses TRBV28 and TRBJ2-6; no clear D. Germline CDR1 and CDR2: MDHEN and SYDVKM. Trimming took 2 bases from V and 4 from J, leaving 15 bases between them. The CDR3 spans 17 residues. The CDR3 DNA follows: TGTGCCAGCAGTTTAAAGGAAGGGTTGTCCGGGGCCAACGTCCTGACTTTC. This encodes CASSLKEGLSGANVLTF.

This clonotype was recorded many times. The V gene is TRBV7-8, the J gene TRBJ1-4; 7 bases are a match to TRBD1. The CDR3 runs 18 residues. Germline CDR1 is SGHVS and CDR2 is FQNEAQ. Trimming at V came to 0 bases and at J to 7 bases, leaving 14 bases not matched to a gene. Written as DNA, the CDR3 is TGTGCCAGCAGCTTAGCCCTTAACACCAGGGGGTGGGGTGAAAAACTGTTTTTT. Encoded protein: CASSLALNTRGWGEKLFF.

This clonotype was observed a handful of times. The chain links TRBV5-8 to TRBJ2-3; D perhaps matches TRBD1 (6 bases). This CDR3 is 16 amino acids long. The V end lost 0 bases, the J end lost 2 bases, and 13 bases lay between the germline ends. Germline CDR1 is SGHTS and CDR2 is YDEGEE. CDR3 amino acids: CASSLAVGQNTDTQYF. The CDR3 region has the DNA TGTGCCAGCAGCTTGGCCGTCGGACAGAACACAGATACGCAGTATTTT.

This clonotype was found a few times. The chain links TRBV11-3 to TRBJ2-5, with TRBD1 matching over 9 bases. Germline CDR1 SGHNT, CDR2 YENEEA. Unmatched junction bases numbered 6, after V lost 6 bases and J lost 1 base. This CDR3 is 15 amino acids long. This CDR3 reads CASSQQGASQETQYF. The CDR3 DNA follows: TGTGCCAGCAGTCAACAGGGGGCAAGCCAAGAGACCCAGTACTTC.

V usage is TRBV7-8 and J usage is TRBJ1-5; TRBD1 matches at 8 bases. Germline V gene sequence: CDR1 SGHVS, CDR2 FQNEAQ. With V trimmed by 5 bases and J by 0 bases, 9 bases remained unmatched. The CDR3 totals 17 residues. The chain's CDR3 is CASSVDRGSGSNQPQHF. For the CDR3, the DNA is TGTGCCAGCAGCGTCGACAGGGGCTCCGGTAGCAATCAGCCCCAGCATTTT.

The sample holds many counts of this clonotype. The gene calls are TRBV2 and TRBJ2-1, with TRBD2 matching 7 bases. Germline V gene data show CDR1 as SNHLY and CDR2 as FYNNEI. This CDR3 region has 15 residues. J was trimmed by 14 bases and V by 6 bases; bases with no gene match: 19. The CDR3 is CASRRESSGFGREFF. In nucleotides, the CDR3 is TGTGCCAGCAGGAGGGAGTCTAGCGGTTTTGGTCGTGAGTTCTTC.

This clonotype came up a few times. The chain carries TRBV15 and TRBJ2-2; the match to TRBD2 covers 7 bases. Trimming at V came to 0 bases and at J to 6 bases, leaving 10 bases not matched to a gene. The CDR3 totals 17 residues. Germline CDR1 LNHNV, CDR2 YYDKDF (reference sequence). CDR3 DNA: TGTGCCACCAGCAGAGATCGGGCTAGCGGAAACTCCGGGGAGCTGTTTTTT. This sequence encodes CATSRDRASGNSGELFF.

This clonotype came up a few times. The chain recombines TRBV6-1 with TRBJ1-1, with D hard to call. The V gene's germline CDR1 is MNHNS and CDR2 SASEGT. The CDR3 contains 14 residues. V was shortened by 5 bases and J by 6 bases, with 16 bases between the two germline ends. The CDR3, as DNA: TGTGCCAGCAGTCCGACCCGGGGTGTCTCTGAAGCTTTCTTT. It is translated as CASSPTRGVSEAFF.

Notes on this clonotype: Being one base from a much bigger clone, this may be a read error. The chain employs TRBV7-3 and TRBJ2-7; TRBD2 might be the D (5 bases). There are 16 residues in the CDR3. Germline V CDR1 and CDR2: SGHTA, FQGTGA. V lost 5 bases and J 7 bases, leaving 24 bases between the germline ends. The CDR3 nucleotides are TGTGCCAGCAGCATCGAACCAAGCGGAGAAGTTGGGGAGCAGTACTTC. Residues: CASSIEPSGEVGEQYF.

This clonotype was observed at least ten times. This chain connects TRBV28 to TRBJ2-7; possible D gene TRBD2, 6 bases. The germline V gene has CDR1 MDHEN and CDR2 SYDVKM. The ends were cut back, 11 bases at V and 4 bases at J, with 18 bases in the middle. This CDR3 region has 13 residues. The CDR3, as DNA: TGTGCCCTCAAGACTAGGATGGGTTACGAGCAGTACTTC. The encoded protein is CALKTRMGYEQYF.

This clonotype has more than one count but fewer than ten. One base away lies a much larger clone, so this may be a sequencing read error. The chain joins TRBV28 to TRBJ1-4; TRBD1 might be the D (5 bases). Germline values: CDR1 MDHEN, CDR2 SYDVKM. The CDR3 is 14 residues long. The CDR3: CASSSQGSNGKLFF. CDR3 DNA sequence: TGTGCCAGCAGTTCCCAGGGATCTAATGGAAAACTGTTTTTT.

The rearrangement joins TRBV2 to TRBJ2-3, with 7 bases fitting TRBD2. There are 14 residues in the CDR3. V dropped 9 bases and J dropped 4; count of bases not matched to a gene: 10. CDR1 is SNHLY, CDR2 FYNNEI, per germline. In DNA, the CDR3 is TGTGCCAGTATACTAGCGACAACGTCAGATACGCAGTATTTT. Translated: CASILATTSDTQYF.

This clonotype was found many times. This chain links TRBV11-2 with TRBJ2-5; D is perhaps TRBD2 (6 bases). The CDR3 spans 16 residues. V dropped 2 bases and J dropped 3 bases, with 16 bases sitting between them. Germline V CDR1 and CDR2: SGHAT, FQNNGV. The chain's CDR3 is CASSLNLLEREETQYF. The CDR3 DNA sequence: TGTGCCAGCAGCTTAAACCTACTGGAGCGGGAAGAGACCCAGTACTTC.

Comment on this clonotype: Compared with germline, one end of the junction differs, possibly owing to a read error. V gene TRBV28 combines with J gene TRBJ2-7, with D tentatively TRBD2 (6 bases). The length of the CDR3 is 16 residues. Germline values: CDR1 MDHEN, CDR2 SYDVKM. The CDR3 spells CASSESRGSISYEQYF. CDR3 DNA: TGCGCCAGCAGTGAGTCTCGGGGGTCTATATCCTACGAGCAGTACTTC.

This clonotype was detected ten times or more. This rearrangement joins TRBV2 to TRBJ1-2; 9 positions match TRBD1. The CDR3 spans 14 residues. The V gene's germline CDR1 is SNHLY and CDR2 FYNNEI. V lost 5 bases, J lost 5 bases, and 6 bases stayed unmatched. CDR3 region: CASSKDRGVYGYTF. The DNA for the CDR3 is TGTGCCAGCAGTAAGGACAGGGGTGTTTATGGCTACACCTTC.

The CDR3 here is CASSSQLGYEQYF. CDR3 DNA: TGTGCCAGCAGCTCTCAATTGGGTTACGAGCAGTACTTC. The chain uses TRBV7-9 and TRBJ2-7; the D is unclear. CDR3 size: 13 residues. Germline V lookup: CDR1 SEHNR, CDR2 FQNEAQ (reference sequence). Deletions cut 4 bases from V and 4 bases from J, with 11 bases between.

The chain links TRBV20-1 to TRBJ2-7, with 7 positions matching TRBD2. Germline CDR1 DFQATT, CDR2 SNEGSKA (reference sequence). Losses at the gene ends were 6 bases for V and 6 bases for J; bases not matched to a gene: 17. This CDR3 spans 15 amino acids. This chain's CDR3 is CSAPARDYPGVEQYF. As DNA, the CDR3 is TGCAGTGCCCCGGCCAGGGACTATCCGGGGGTCGAGCAGTACTTC.

Many counts were recorded for this clonotype. CDR3 DNA sequence: TGTGCCAGCAGTTTAAGGGGGCAGGGCTATGGCTACACCTTC. Translation gives CASSLRGQGYGYTF. This chain uses TRBV27 with TRBJ1-2; TRBD1 agrees at 7 bases. The CDR3 covers 14 residues. Trimming at V came to 2 bases and at J to 4 bases, leaving 4 bases not matched to a gene. CDR1 MNHEY and CDR2 SMNVEV come from the germline V gene (reference sequence).

Details on this clonotype: It may be a read error: a sequence one base away is much more abundant. The V and J genes are TRBV6-5 and TRBJ1-1, with D perhaps matching TRBD1 (5 bases). The CDR3 totals 15 residues. Germline CDR1 MNHEY, CDR2 SVGAGI. The DNA of the CDR3 is TGTGCCAGCAGTTACGAAGGGGACCCGAACACTGAAACTTTCTTT. Translating gives CASSYEGDPNTETFF.

The sample holds many counts of this clonotype. V is TRBV30 and J is TRBJ2-5; D tentatively reads TRBD1 or TRBD2 (5 bases each). Trimming pared 3 bases from V and 5 bases from J, leaving 19 bases between. CDR1 is GTSNPN and CDR2 is SVGIG in the germline V gene (reference sequence). The CDR3 sequence is 15 residues long. In DNA, the CDR3 is TGTGCCTGGAGGGCGTCAGGGAGTTTTGTTGAGACCCAGTACTTC. It is translated as CAWRASGSFVETQYF.

This clonotype was detected a few times. V is TRBV30 and J is TRBJ2-7; tentatively, D is TRBD1 or TRBD2 (5 bases each). This CDR3 is 15 amino acids long. Trimming left V 2 bases short and J 3 bases short, with 17 bases between. Germline CDR1 is GTSNPN and CDR2 is SVGIG (reference sequence). The CDR3 sequence is CAWSLGRDRFYEQYF. In DNA form, the CDR3 reads TGTGCCTGGAGTTTAGGAAGGGACCGGTTCTACGAGCAGTACTTC.

The chain has TRBV7-2 and TRBJ1-5, with D uncertain. Germline CDR1 reads SGHTA; CDR2 reads FQGNSA. V was shortened by 3 bases and J by 0 bases, with 9 bases between the two germline ends. This CDR3 comprises 15 residues. CDR3 loop: CASSLGTSSNQPQHF. The CDR3 bases are TGTGCCAGCAGCTTGGGCACATCTAGCAATCAGCCCCAGCATTTT. The complete variable domain, with remaining parts taken from reference TRBV7-2 and TRBJ1-5, reads GAGVSQSPSNKVTEKGKDVELRCDPISGHTALYWYRQSLGQGLEFLIYFQGNSAPDKSGLPSDRFSAERTGGSVSTLTIQRTQQEDSAVYLCASSLGTSSNQPQHFGDGTRLSIL.

This clonotype was seen many times. V gene TRBV6-1 combines with J gene TRBJ2-5; TRBD1 is a possible D gene (5 bases). Germline V gives CDR1 MNHNS, CDR2 SASEGT. The CDR3 runs 15 residues. Trimming took 2 bases from V and 4 from J, leaving 14 bases between them. This chain's CDR3 is CASSEIQGQGETQYF. The CDR3 bases are TGTGCCAGCAGTGAAATCCAGGGTCAGGGAGAGACCCAGTACTTC.